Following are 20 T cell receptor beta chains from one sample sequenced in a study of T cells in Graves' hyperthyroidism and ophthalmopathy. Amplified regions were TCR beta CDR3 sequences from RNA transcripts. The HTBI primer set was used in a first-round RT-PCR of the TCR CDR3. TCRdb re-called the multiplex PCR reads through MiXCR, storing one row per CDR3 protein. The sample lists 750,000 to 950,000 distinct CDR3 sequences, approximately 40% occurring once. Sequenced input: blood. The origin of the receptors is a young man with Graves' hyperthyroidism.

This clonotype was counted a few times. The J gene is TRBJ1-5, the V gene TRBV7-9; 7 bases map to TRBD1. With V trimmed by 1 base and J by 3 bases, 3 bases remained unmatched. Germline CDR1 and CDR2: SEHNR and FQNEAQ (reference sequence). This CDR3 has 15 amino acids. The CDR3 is CASSLGDSVNQPQHF. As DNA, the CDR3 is TGTGCCAGCAGCTTAGGGGACAGCGTCAATCAGCCCCAGCATTTT.

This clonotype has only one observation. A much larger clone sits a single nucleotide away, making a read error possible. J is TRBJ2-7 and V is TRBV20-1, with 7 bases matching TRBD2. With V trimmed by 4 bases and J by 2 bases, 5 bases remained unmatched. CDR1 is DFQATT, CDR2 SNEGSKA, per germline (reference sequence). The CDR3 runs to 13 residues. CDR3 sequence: CSAIGAGAYEQYF. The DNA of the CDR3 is TGCAGTGCTATAGGTGCGGGAGCCTACGAGCAGTACTTC.

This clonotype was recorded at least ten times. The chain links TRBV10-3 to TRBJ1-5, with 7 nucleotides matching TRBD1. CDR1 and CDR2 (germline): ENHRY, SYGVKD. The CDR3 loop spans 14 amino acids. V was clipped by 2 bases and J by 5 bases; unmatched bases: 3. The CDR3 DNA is TGTGCCATCAGTGAGAAGGGGGCGGATCAGCCCCAGCATTTT. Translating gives CAISEKGADQPQHF.

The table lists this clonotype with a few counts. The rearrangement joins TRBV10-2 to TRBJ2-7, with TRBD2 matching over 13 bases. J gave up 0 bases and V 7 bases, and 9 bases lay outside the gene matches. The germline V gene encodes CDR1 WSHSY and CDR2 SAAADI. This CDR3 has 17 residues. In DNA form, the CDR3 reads TGCGCCAGCACCAAGGGACTAGCGGGGTCCTTCTCCTACGAGCAGTACTTC. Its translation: CASTKGLAGSFSYEQYF.

The CDR3 is CASRPKTGQGAYEQYF. The CDR3 region has the DNA TGTGCCAGTAGACCCAAAACGGGACAGGGAGCGTACGAGCAGTACTTC. V usage is TRBV19 and J usage is TRBJ2-7; 9 bases line up with TRBD1. The CDR3 totals 16 residues. V shed 6 bases, J shed 4 bases, and the junction held 13 bases outside the gene matches. Germline values: CDR1 LNHDA, CDR2 SQIVND (reference sequence).

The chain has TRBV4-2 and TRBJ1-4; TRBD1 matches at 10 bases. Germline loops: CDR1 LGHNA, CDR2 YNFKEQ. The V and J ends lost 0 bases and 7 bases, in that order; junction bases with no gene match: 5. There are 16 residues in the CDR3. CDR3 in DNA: TGTGCCAGCAGCCAAGATCAGGGACAGGGGAGTGAAAAACTGTTTTTT. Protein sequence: CASSQDQGQGSEKLFF.

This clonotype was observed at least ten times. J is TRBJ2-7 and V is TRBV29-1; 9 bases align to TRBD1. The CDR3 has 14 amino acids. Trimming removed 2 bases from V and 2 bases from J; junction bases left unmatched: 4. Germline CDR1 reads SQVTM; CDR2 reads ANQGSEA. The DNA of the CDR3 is TGCAGCGTTGAATCGGGGACAGGGCCCTACGAGCAGTACTTC. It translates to CSVESGTGPYEQYF.

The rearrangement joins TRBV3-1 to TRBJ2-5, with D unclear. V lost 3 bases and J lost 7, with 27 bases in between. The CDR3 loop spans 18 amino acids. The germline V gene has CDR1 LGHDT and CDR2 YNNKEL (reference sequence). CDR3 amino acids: CASSHPLRRTGWMRTQYF. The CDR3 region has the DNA TGTGCCAGCAGCCACCCACTACGACGTACGGGCTGGATGAGGACCCAGTACTTC.

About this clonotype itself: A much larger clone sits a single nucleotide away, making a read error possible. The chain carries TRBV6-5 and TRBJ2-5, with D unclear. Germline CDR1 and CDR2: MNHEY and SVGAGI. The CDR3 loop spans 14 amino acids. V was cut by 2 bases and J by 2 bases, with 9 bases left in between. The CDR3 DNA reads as TGTGCCAGCAGTTACATAAAGTGGCAAGAGACCCAGTACTTC. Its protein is CASSYIKWQETQYF.

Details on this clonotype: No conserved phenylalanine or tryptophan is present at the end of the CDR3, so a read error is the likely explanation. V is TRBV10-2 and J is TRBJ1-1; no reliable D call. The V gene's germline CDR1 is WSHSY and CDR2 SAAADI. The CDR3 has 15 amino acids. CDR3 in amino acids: CASSRGLSGNTEAFL. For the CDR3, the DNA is TGTGCCAGCAGCCGCGGCCTATCTGGAAACACTGAAGCTTTCCTT.

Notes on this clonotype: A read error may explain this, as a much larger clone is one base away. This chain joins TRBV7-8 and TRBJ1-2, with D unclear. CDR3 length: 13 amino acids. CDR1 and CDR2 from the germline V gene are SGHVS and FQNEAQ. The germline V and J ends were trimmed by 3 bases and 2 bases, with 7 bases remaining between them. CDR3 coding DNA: TGTGCCAGCAGCTTCCCAGAGAACTATGGCTACACCTTC. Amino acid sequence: CASSFPENYGYTF.

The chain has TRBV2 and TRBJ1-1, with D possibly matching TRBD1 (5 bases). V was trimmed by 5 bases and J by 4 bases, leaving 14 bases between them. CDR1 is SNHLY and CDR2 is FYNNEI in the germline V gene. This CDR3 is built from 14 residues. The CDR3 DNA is TGTGCCAGCAGTTACGGGGGTGCAGGCACTGAAGCTTTCTTT. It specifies CASSYGGAGTEAFF.

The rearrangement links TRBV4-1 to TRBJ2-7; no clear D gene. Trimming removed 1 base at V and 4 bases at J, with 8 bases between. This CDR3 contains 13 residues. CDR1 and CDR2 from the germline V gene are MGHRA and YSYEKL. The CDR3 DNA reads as TGCGCCAGCAGCCAAGCTCTGGGATACGAGCAGTACTTC. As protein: CASSQALGYEQYF.

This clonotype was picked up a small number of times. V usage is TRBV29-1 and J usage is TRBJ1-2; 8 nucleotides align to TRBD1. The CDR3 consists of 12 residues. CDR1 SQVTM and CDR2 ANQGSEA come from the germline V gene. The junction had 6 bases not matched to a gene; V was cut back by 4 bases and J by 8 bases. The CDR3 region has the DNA TGCAGCGTTGGACAGGGGCGGGAAGGCTACACCTTC. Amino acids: CSVGQGREGYTF.

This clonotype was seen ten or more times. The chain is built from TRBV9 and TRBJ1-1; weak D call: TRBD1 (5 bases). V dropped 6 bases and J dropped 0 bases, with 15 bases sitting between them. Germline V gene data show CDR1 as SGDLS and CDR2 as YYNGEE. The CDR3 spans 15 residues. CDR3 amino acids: CASTSDGTMNTEAFF. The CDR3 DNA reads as TGTGCCAGCACCTCGGACGGGACCATGAACACTGAAGCTTTCTTT.

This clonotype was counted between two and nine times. Written as DNA, the CDR3 is TGCGCCAGCAGATGGGGGGCGGGGACCCTGAACACTGAAGCTTTCTTT. This codes for CASRWGAGTLNTEAFF. The V gene is TRBV5-1, the J gene TRBJ1-1; D is possibly TRBD1 (6 bases). The CDR3 contains 16 residues. The germline V and J ends were trimmed by 5 bases and 0 bases, with 17 bases remaining between them. The germline V gene has CDR1 SGHRS and CDR2 YFSETQ.

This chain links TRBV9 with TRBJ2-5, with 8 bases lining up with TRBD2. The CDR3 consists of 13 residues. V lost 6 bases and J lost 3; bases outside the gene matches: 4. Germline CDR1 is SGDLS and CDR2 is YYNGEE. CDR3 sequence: CASTGGAKETQYF. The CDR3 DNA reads TGTGCCAGCACGGGGGGGGCCAAAGAGACCCAGTACTTC.

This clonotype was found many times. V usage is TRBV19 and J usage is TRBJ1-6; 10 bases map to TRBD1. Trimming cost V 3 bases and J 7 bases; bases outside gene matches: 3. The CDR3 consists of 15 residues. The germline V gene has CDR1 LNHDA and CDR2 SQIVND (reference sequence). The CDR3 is CASSMVGQGNSPLHF. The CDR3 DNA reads TGTGCCAGTAGTATGGTGGGACAGGGGAATTCACCCCTCCACTTT.

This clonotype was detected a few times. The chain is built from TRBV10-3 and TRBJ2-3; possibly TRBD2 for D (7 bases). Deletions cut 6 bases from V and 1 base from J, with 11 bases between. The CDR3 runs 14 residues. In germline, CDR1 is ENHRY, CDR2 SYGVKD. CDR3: CAISPGGRTDTQYF. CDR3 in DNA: TGTGCCATCAGCCCCGGGGGGCGCACAGATACGCAGTATTTT.

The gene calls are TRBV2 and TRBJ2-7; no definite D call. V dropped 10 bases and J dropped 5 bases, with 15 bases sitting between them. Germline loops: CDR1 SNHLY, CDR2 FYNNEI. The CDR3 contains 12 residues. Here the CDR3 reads CATRAPADEQYF. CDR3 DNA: TGTGCCACCCGGGCCCCGGCGGACGAGCAGTACTTC.